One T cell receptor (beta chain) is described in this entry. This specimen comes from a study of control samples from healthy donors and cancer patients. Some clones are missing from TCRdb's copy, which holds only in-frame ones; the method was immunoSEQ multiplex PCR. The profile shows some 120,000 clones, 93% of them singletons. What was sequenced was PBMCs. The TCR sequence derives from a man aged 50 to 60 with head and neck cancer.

CDR3 nucleotides: TGTGCCAGCAGCTTGGTCGGGGGGCGGTACACTGAAGCTTTCTTT. This gives the protein CASSLVGGRYTEAFF. The chain carries TRBV5-8 and TRBJ1-1; D is possibly TRBD1 (6 bases). The length of the CDR3 is 15 residues. The V gene lost 0 bases and the J gene lost 3 bases, with 12 bases spanning the gap. The germline gives CDR1 SGHTS, CDR2 YDEGEE.